The clone carrying this TCR beta chain was observed a few times. The antigen remains undetermined. The source of the sample is a study of spatial heterogeneity in lung cancer. As for the study in general: Each time, sequencing found more beta-chain sequences than alpha-chain sequences. More than 9.5 raw reads, on average, carried each unique TCR and UMI combination. Whole-study results and caveats: Ubiquitous expanded tumor TCRs showed up in blood more at resection than follow-up.

Time point denoted: sample taken at primary tumor resection. The sequenced material consisted of unsorted whole RNA from tumor, nontumor lung or frozen PBMC. TCRdb re-derived calls from the 5' RACE reads in MiXCR, one entry per CDR3 protein. Of over 75,000 distinct CDR3 sequences in the sample, more than 15% were seen once. This CDR3 is built from 15 residues. Germline values: CDR1 SGHRS, CDR2 YFSETQ. Trimming cost V 4 bases and J 3 bases, with 15 bases left between them. Sequencing used PBMCs, obtained at surgery. The chain carries TRBV5-1 and TRBJ2-3; D gene unclear. The source is a male donor with early-stage non-small cell lung cancer. CDR3 nucleotide sequence: TGCGCCAGCAGCCCAACCCGGGTCTGGACAGATACGCAGTATTTT. This gives the protein CASSPTRVWTDTQYF.